This TCR beta chain was recovered during a study of blood T cell repertoires in COVID-19. Overall study: COVID-19 samples from acute and convalescent phases originated in the United States, Italy and Spain. The cDNA or gDNA used as material had been derived from T cells, B-cell-depleted T cells, or PBMCs.

Sequencing used immunoSEQ multiplex PCR; TCRdb keeps in-frame clones, though not all of them. The repertoire includes about 190,000 clones, 85% to 90% of them detected once, and around 5.8% sits in the top ten. Germline V gives CDR1 SNHLY, CDR2 FYNNEI. The length of the CDR3 is 12 residues. Trimming left V 4 bases short and J 5 bases short, with 8 bases between. The TCR was taken from a man aged 40-49 years with active or convalescent COVID-19. The chain has TRBV2 and TRBJ1-1; a possible D gene is TRBD1 (5 bases). Material for sequencing was peripheral blood. The CDR3 region is CASSAGRTEAFF. DNA for the CDR3: TGTGCCAGCAGTGCAGGGAGGACTGAAGCTTTCTTT. Based on the CDR3 plus reference TRBV2 and TRBJ1-1, the full variable domain is EPEVTQTPSHQVTQMGQEVILRCVPISNHLYFYWYRQILGQKVEFLVSFYNNEISEKSEIFDDQFSVERPDGSNFTLKIRSTKLEDSAMYFCASSAGRTEAFFGQGTRLTVV.